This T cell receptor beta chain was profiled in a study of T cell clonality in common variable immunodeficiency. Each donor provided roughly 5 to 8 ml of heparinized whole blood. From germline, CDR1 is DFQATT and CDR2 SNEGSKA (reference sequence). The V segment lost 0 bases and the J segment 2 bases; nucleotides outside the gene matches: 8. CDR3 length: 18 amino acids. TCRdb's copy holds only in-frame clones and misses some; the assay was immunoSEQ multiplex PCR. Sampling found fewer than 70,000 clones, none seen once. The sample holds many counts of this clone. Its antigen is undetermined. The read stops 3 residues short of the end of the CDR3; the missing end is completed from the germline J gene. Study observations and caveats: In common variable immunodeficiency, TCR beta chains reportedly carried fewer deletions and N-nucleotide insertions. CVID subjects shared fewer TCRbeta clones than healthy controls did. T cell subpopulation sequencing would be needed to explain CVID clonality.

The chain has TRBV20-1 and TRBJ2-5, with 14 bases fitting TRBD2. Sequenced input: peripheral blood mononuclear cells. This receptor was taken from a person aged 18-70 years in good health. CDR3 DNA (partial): TGCAGTGCTAGAGAGGGACTAGCGGGAGCTAGGTTTCAAGAGACC. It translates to CSAREGLAGARFQET. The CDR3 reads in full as CSAREGLAGARFQETQYF.